The 25 T cell receptor beta chains listed next were all sequenced from one sample in a study of relationships among human T cell subsets. The T cell receptor alpha and beta CDR3 regions were amplified from mRNA by semiquantitative ARM-PCR. In ARM-PCR, communal superprimers followed tagged nested gene-specific primers for exponential amplification. TCRdb re-derived calls from the multiplex PCR reads in MiXCR, one entry per CDR3 protein. The sample yields 7,500 to 9,500 distinct CDR3 sequences, 50% to 60% seen once. The CD45RA-negative fraction was bead-selected with anti-CD45RO to obtain memory T cells. Sequencing input: memory T cells sorted from blood. The receptor set was obtained from a man aged 35-49 years in good health.

V is TRBV10-3 and J is TRBJ1-1; D unclear. V was trimmed by 7 bases and J by 2 bases, leaving 11 bases between them. This CDR3 is built from 13 residues. Germline CDR1 ENHRY, CDR2 SYGVKD. The CDR3 DNA reads as TGTGCCATCACCCCCCAGCCAAACACTGAAGCTTTCTTT. Translating it yields CAITPQPNTEAFF.

This clonotype appeared a few times. The chain recombines TRBV20-1 with TRBJ1-2; D uncertain. V was trimmed by 0 bases and J by 0 bases, leaving 11 bases between them. CDR3 size: 15 residues. Per the germline V gene, CDR1 is DFQATT and CDR2 is SNEGSKA (reference sequence). The CDR3 DNA follows: TGCAGTGCTAGAGATGCAGGCCTTACTAACTATGGCTACACCTTC. Its protein is CSARDAGLTNYGYTF.

This chain connects TRBV28 to TRBJ2-5; D is possibly TRBD1 (6 bases). This CDR3 has 13 residues. V was cut by 10 bases and J by 2 bases, with 14 bases left in between. CDR1 MDHEN and CDR2 SYDVKM come from the germline V gene. In nucleotides, the CDR3 is TGTGCCACGAAGGACAGAAATCAAGAGACCCAGTACTTC. Translated: CATKDRNQETQYF.

This chain joins TRBV28 and TRBJ2-2; D ambiguous. Germline CDR1 is MDHEN and CDR2 is SYDVKM. The germline V and J ends were trimmed by 2 bases and 5 bases, with 6 bases remaining between them. The CDR3 sequence is 13 residues long. This CDR3 reads CASSLSSTGELFF. CDR3 bases: TGTGCCAGCAGTTTAAGTAGTACCGGGGAGCTGTTTTTT.

As regards this clonotype: A much larger clone differs by one base, so this may be a read error. The rearrangement uses TRBV11-2 and TRBJ2-7, with 10 bases matching TRBD1. V dropped 7 bases and J dropped 6; count of bases not matched to a gene: 12. CDR3 size: 15 residues. The V gene's germline CDR1 is SGHAT and CDR2 FQNNGV. Written as DNA, the CDR3 is TGTGCCAGCAACTACGGACAGGGGGAAAGGGGCGAGCAGTACTTC. As protein: CASNYGQGERGEQYF.

This chain links TRBV5-1 with TRBJ2-3; 7 nucleotides agree with TRBD2. The V segment lost 0 bases and the J segment 5 bases; nucleotides outside the gene matches: 12. This CDR3 has 17 amino acids. CDR1 and CDR2 from the germline V gene are SGHRS and YFSETQ. The CDR3 is CASSLERGTRELDTQYF. The CDR3 nucleotides are TGCGCCAGCAGCTTGGAGCGGGGTACGCGGGAGCTAGATACGCAGTATTTT.

The chain recombines TRBV20-1 with TRBJ2-7, with TRBD1 as a possible D gene (5 bases). Trimming removed 4 bases from V and 5 bases from J, with 18 bases in between. The CDR3 covers 14 residues. Germline lookup yields CDR1 DFQATT and CDR2 SNEGSKA (reference sequence). CDR3 in DNA: TGCAGTGCTAAAGTGGGGCAGGGTTCGAACGAGCAGTACTTC. This codes for CSAKVGQGSNEQYF.

The J gene is TRBJ2-1, the V gene TRBV6-6, with D maybe TRBD1 (5 bases). The CDR3 contains 16 residues. Deletions cut 0 bases from V and 7 bases from J, with 16 bases between. Germline V lookup: CDR1 MNHNY, CDR2 SVGAGI (reference sequence). CDR3 nucleotide sequence: TGTGCCAGCAGTTACTCGAAAGAAAAGGGGTTGAATGAGCAGTTCTTC. It specifies CASSYSKEKGLNEQFF.

The chain employs TRBV20-1 and TRBJ2-1, with 7 bases matching TRBD1. The V gene end was trimmed by 4 bases and the J gene end by 7 bases; junction bases not matched to a gene: 7. Germline V CDR1 and CDR2: DFQATT, SNEGSKA (reference sequence). This CDR3 comprises 13 residues. The CDR3 spells CSATLRGKNEQFF. The CDR3 nucleotides are TGCAGTGCTACTCTCAGGGGGAAAAATGAGCAGTTCTTC.

The chain carries TRBV11-1 and TRBJ2-5; maybe TRBD2 (5 bases). Between the trimmed V and J ends, which lost 6 bases and 5 bases, there was a span of 13 bases. The CDR3 is made up of 13 amino acids. Germline CDR1 and CDR2: SGHAT and FQDESV (reference sequence). The CDR3 reads CASSPGSVETQYF. The CDR3 DNA follows: TGTGCCAGCAGTCCGGGATCCGTGGAGACCCAGTACTTC.

This chain uses TRBV2 with TRBJ2-7; D is uncertain. Germline CDR1 and CDR2: SNHLY and FYNNEI. Trimming shortened V by 7 bases and J by 2 bases, and 9 bases separated the two germline ends. This CDR3 is built from 12 residues. CDR3 amino acids: CASKAGAYEQYF. CDR3 bases: TGTGCCAGCAAGGCAGGAGCCTACGAGCAGTACTTC.

This chain uses TRBV2 with TRBJ1-2, with D possibly TRBD1 on 6 matching bases. Germline CDR1 is SNHLY and CDR2 is FYNNEI. Deletions cut 2 bases from V and 8 bases from J, with 12 bases between. CDR3 size: 13 residues. The CDR3 DNA reads TGTGCCAGCAGTGAATCTGGGGGCAAAGGCTACACCTTC. Amino acids: CASSESGGKGYTF.

This rearrangement joins TRBV20-1 to TRBJ2-3; D not certain. V was shortened by 5 bases and J by 0 bases, with 15 bases between the two germline ends. CDR1 and CDR2 (germline): DFQATT, SNEGSKA (reference sequence). There are 15 residues in the CDR3. In nucleotides, the CDR3 is TGCAGTGCTCATATTGGAGACCATAGCACAGATACGCAGTATTTT. Translated: CSAHIGDHSTDTQYF.

This clonotype showed up just a few times. The V call is TRBV6-4, the J call TRBJ2-3; the D gene is possibly TRBD1 (7 bases). The germline CDR1 and CDR2 sequences are MRHNA and SNTAGT. The CDR3 is made up of 14 amino acids. Trimming left V 4 bases short and J 5 bases short, with 13 bases between. CDR3 in amino acids: CASSAEGAEDTQYF. The CDR3 nucleotides are TGTGCCAGCAGTGCGGAGGGGGCGGAAGATACGCAGTATTTT.

Only a few counts were recorded for this clonotype. V and J are TRBV12-3 or TRBV12-4 and TRBJ2-3; D gene ambiguous. This CDR3 has 13 amino acids. With 7 bases removed from V and 1 base from J, the gap between germline ends came to 9 bases. The CDR3 loop is CASTLLGTDTQYF. As DNA, the CDR3 is TGTGCCAGCACCCTCCTAGGCACAGATACGCAGTATTTT.

V usage is TRBV14 and J usage is TRBJ1-4; D is ambiguous. The CDR3 totals 13 residues. The germline gives CDR1 SGHDN, CDR2 FVKESK. Between the trimmed V and J ends, which lost 5 bases and 4 bases, there was a span of 8 bases. The CDR3 protein is CASSVRFNEKLFF. As DNA, the CDR3 is TGTGCCAGCAGCGTTAGGTTTAATGAAAAACTGTTTTTT.

The rearrangement links TRBV20-1 to TRBJ2-3, with D unresolved. V lost 4 bases and J 2 bases, leaving 10 bases between the germline ends. The germline V gene encodes CDR1 DFQATT and CDR2 SNEGSKA (reference sequence). The CDR3 length is 13 residues. The CDR3, as DNA: TGCAGTGCTAACAAGGGCCTCACAGATACGCAGTATTTT. Encoded protein: CSANKGLTDTQYF.

The CDR3 bases are TGTGCCAGCAGCAACTCCGGGAGATGGGGGGAGACCCAGTACTTC. Translating it yields CASSNSGRWGETQYF. The V and J genes are TRBV11-3 and TRBJ2-5; tentatively, D is TRBD2 (6 bases). Germline CDR1 SGHNT, CDR2 YENEEA. V was shortened by 5 bases and J by 5 bases, with 18 bases between the two germline ends. The CDR3 loop spans 15 amino acids.

This rearrangement joins TRBV4-1 to TRBJ1-1; perhaps TRBD1 as D (5 bases). With 0 bases removed from V and 2 bases from J, the gap between germline ends came to 19 bases. The CDR3 is made up of 18 amino acids. Germline CDR1 is MGHRA and CDR2 is YSYEKL. As DNA, the CDR3 is TGCGCCAGCAGCCAAGAATTAAGGGGCCGCATGAGTAACACTGAAGCTTTCTTT. It translates to CASSQELRGRMSNTEAFF.

The chain combines TRBV4-1 with TRBJ2-1; TRBD2 matches at 8 bases. The CDR3 totals 18 residues. Trimming took 1 base from V and 4 from J; bases not matched to a gene: 12. Germline assignment: CDR1 MGHRA and CDR2 YSYEKL. This CDR3 reads CASSQVVGRVSGYNEQFF. In DNA, the CDR3 is TGCGCCAGCAGCCAAGTTGTCGGGAGGGTATCGGGTTACAATGAGCAGTTCTTC.

The sample holds a few counts of this clonotype. The J gene is TRBJ1-6, the V gene TRBV7-9; TRBD1 aligns across 7 bases. The CDR3 loop spans 16 amino acids. With 5 bases clipped from V and 0 bases from J, the junction kept 4 bases outside the gene matches. Germline V gives CDR1 SEHNR, CDR2 FQNEAQ (reference sequence). The CDR3 DNA is TGTGCCAGCAGCCCTCAGGGGGTCTCCTATAATTCACCCCTCCACTTT. Residues: CASSPQGVSYNSPLHF.

The chain links TRBV7-3 to TRBJ1-1; D is ambiguous. The CDR3 covers 16 residues. The germline CDR1 and CDR2 sequences are SGHTA and FQGTGA. The ends were cut back, 2 bases at V and 1 base at J, with 14 bases in the middle. The CDR3 DNA reads TGTGCCAGCAGCTTATGGTGGGCCACCAGGAACACTGAAGCTTTCTTT. Translated, it gives CASSLWWATRNTEAFF.

The rearrangement uses TRBV2 and TRBJ2-7; D unclear. V gave up 7 bases and J gave up 4 bases, with 5 bases separating them. The CDR3 extends over 10 amino acids. The germline gives CDR1 SNHLY, CDR2 FYNNEI. As DNA, the CDR3 is TGTGCCAGCAACCAGTACGAGCAGTACTTC. Its protein product is CASNQYEQYF.

This rearrangement joins TRBV5-1 to TRBJ2-1; possible D gene TRBD1, 5 bases. The CDR3 is 15 amino acids. CDR1 is SGHRS and CDR2 is YFSETQ in the germline V gene. Trimming pared 0 bases from V and 6 bases from J, leaving 13 bases between. CDR3 in DNA: TGCGCCAGCAGCTTGGGGGTCCAGGGTCGCAATGAGCAGTTCTTC. Its translation is CASSLGVQGRNEQFF.

This chain links TRBV20-1 with TRBJ2-7, with 8 bases lining up with TRBD2. The trim removed 6 bases at V and 1 base at J, leaving 17 bases unmatched. The CDR3 runs 17 residues. Germline values: CDR1 DFQATT, CDR2 SNEGSKA (reference sequence). In DNA, the CDR3 is TGCAGTGCCCCGGGGGTTCTAGCGGGCGGGCAATCCTACGAGCAGTACTTC. This sequence encodes CSAPGVLAGGQSYEQYF.